Listed here is a single T cell receptor beta chain. The antigen remains undetermined. With V trimmed by 5 bases and J by 5 bases, 10 bases remained unmatched. Germline assignment: CDR1 SEHNR and CDR2 FQNEAQ (reference sequence). The CDR3 contains 15 residues. This sample was included in a study of OX40 agonist ivuxolimab in advanced cancers. Study-wide context: Ivuxolimab was delivered to patients intravenously every 2 weeks at doses spanning 0.01 to 10 mg/kg. Those enrolled were about 82% male, with a mean age of approximately 60 years and ages from roughly 20 to 90.

General study points: At doses 0.1 to 3.0 mg/kg, CD4+ and CD8+ clones expanded.

Assay used: immunoSEQ multiplex PCR; TCRdb lists only in-frame clones, some missing. The profile shows about 20,000 clones, approximately 90% of them singletons. Blood draws occurred at baseline, cycle 4 day 1, and cycle 7 day 1. V usage is TRBV7-9 and J usage is TRBJ2-5, with TRBD2 identical over 8 bases. The material was CD4+ or CD8+ T cells sorted from blood, obtained in a trial of the OX40 agonist ivuxolimab. This clonotype was obtained from an adult with an advanced solid tumor such as melanoma, head and neck, liver or kidney cancer. The CDR3 region is CASSAVRGARETQYF. The CDR3 region has the DNA TGTGCCAGCAGCGCGGTGCGGGGGGCCCGGGAGACCCAGTACTTC. Variable domain in full (rest from reference TRBV7-9 and TRBJ2-5): DTGVSQNPRHKITKRGQNVTFRCDPISEHNRLYWYRQTLGQGPEFLTYFQNEAQLEKSRLLSDRFSAERPKGSFSTLEIQRTEQGDSAMYLCASSAVRGARETQYFGPGTRLLVL.